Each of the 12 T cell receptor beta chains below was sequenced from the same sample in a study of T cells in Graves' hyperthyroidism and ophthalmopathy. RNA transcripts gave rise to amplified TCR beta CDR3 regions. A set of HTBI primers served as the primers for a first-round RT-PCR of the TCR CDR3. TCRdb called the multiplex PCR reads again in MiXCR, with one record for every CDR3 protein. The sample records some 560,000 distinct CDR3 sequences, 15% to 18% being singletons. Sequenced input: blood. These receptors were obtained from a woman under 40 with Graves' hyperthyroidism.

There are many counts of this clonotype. The CDR3 loop is CAWSPSSYEQYF. The CDR3 DNA follows: TGTGCCTGGAGTCCGAGCTCCTACGAGCAGTACTTC. The J gene is TRBJ2-7, the V gene TRBV30, with unresolved D. This CDR3 contains 12 residues. Germline CDR1 and CDR2: GTSNPN and SVGIG (reference sequence). Trimming pared 2 bases from V and 0 bases from J, leaving 5 bases between.

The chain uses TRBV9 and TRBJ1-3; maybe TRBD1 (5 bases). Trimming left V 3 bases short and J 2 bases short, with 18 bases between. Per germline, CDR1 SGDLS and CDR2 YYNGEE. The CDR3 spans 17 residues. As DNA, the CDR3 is TGTGCCAGCAGCGCGCAGAGGGGCTCGGTCGCTGGAAACACCATATATTTT. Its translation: CASSAQRGSVAGNTIYF.

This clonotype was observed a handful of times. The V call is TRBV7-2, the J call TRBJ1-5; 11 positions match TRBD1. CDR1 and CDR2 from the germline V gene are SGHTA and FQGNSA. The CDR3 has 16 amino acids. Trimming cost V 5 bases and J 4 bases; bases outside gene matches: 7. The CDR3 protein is CASSPRTGGVNQPQHF. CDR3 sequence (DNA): TGTGCCAGCAGCCCCCGGACAGGGGGCGTTAATCAGCCCCAGCATTTT. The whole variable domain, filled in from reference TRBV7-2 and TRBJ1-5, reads GAGVSQSPSNKVTEKGKDVELRCDPISGHTALYWYRQSLGQGLEFLIYFQGNSAPDKSGLPSDRFSAERTGGSVSTLTIQRTQQEDSAVYLCASSPRTGGVNQPQHFGDGTRLSIL.

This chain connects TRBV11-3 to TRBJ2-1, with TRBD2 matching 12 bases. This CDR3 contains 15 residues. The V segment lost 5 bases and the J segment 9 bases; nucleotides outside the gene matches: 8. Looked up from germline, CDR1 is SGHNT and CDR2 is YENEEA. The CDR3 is CASSELAGGWGEQFF. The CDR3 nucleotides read TGTGCCAGCAGCGAACTAGCGGGGGGTTGGGGTGAGCAGTTCTTC.

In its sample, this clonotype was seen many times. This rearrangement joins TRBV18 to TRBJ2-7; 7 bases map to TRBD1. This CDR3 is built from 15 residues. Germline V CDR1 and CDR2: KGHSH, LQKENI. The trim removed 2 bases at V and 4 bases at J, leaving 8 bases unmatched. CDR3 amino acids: CASSPSGTELYEQYF. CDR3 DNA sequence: TGTGCCAGCTCACCATCGGGGACAGAGCTTTACGAGCAGTACTTC.

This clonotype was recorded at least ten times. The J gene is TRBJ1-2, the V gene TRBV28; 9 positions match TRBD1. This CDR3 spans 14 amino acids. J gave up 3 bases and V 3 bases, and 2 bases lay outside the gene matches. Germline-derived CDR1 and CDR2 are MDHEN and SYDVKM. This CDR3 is CASSFGQGYYGYTF. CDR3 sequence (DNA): TGTGCCAGCAGTTTTGGACAGGGGTACTATGGCTACACCTTC.

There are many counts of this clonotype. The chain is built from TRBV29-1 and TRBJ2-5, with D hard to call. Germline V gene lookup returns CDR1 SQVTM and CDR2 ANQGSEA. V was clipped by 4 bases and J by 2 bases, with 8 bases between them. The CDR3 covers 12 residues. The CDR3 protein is CSVVPPQETQYF. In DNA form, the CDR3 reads TGCAGCGTTGTACCACCGCAAGAGACCCAGTACTTC.

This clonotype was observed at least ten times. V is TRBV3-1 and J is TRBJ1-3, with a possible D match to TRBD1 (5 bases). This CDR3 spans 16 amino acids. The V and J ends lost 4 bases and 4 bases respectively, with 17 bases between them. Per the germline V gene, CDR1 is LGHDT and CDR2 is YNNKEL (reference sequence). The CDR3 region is CASSLTTGRLGNTIYF. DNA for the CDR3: TGTGCCAGCAGCCTAACGACGGGACGCTTAGGAAACACCATATATTTT.

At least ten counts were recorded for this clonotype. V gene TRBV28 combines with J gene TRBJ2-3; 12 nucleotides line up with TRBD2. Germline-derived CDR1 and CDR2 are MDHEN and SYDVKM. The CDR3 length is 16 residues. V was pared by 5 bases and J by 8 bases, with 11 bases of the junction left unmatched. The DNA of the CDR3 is TGTGCCAGCAGTCCACGACTAGCGGGAGCGGGTGGTACGCAGTATTTT. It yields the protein CASSPRLAGAGGTQYF.

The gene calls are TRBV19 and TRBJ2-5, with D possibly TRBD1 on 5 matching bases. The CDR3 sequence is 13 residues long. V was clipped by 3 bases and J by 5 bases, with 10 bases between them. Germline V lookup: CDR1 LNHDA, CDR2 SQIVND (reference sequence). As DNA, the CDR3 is TGTGCCAGTAGTATCGGCAGGGCGGAGACCCAGTACTTC. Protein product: CASSIGRAETQYF. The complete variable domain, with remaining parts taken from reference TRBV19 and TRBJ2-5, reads DGGITQSPKYLFRKEGQNVTLSCEQNLNHDAMYWYRQDPGQGLRLIYYSQIVNDFQKGDIAEGYSVSREKKESFPLTVTSAQKNPTAFYLCASSIGRAETQYFGPGTRLLVL.

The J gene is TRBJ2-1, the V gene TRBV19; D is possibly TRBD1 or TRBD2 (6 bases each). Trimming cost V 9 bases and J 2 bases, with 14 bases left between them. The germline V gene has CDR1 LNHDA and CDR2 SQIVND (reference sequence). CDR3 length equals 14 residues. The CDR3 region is CARIRRGPYNEQFF. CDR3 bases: TGTGCCAGGATCCGACGGGGGCCCTACAATGAGCAGTTCTTC.

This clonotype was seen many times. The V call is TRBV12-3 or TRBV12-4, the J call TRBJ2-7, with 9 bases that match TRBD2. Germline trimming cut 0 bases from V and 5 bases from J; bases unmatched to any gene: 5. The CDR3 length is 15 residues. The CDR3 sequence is CASSLAALAGHEQYF. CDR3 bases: TGTGCCAGCAGTTTAGCGGCACTAGCGGGTCACGAGCAGTACTTC.